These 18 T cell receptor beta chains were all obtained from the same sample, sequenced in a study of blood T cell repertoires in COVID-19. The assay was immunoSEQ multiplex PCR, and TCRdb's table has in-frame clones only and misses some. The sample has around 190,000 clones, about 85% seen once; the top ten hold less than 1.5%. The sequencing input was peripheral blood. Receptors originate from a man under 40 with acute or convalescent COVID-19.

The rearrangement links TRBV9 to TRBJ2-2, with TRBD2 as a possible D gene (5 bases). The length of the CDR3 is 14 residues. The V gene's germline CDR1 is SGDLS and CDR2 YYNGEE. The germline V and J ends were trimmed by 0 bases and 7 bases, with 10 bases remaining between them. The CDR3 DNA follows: TGTGCCAGCAGCGTAGGGTGGGAGATCGGGGAGCTGTTTTTT. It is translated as CASSVGWEIGELFF.

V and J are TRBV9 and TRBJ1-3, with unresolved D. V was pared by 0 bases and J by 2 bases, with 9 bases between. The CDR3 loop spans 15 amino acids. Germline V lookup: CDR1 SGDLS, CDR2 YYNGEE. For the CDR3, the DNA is TGTGCCAGCAGCGTAGATCGGGGTACTGGAAACACCATATATTTT. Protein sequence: CASSVDRGTGNTIYF.

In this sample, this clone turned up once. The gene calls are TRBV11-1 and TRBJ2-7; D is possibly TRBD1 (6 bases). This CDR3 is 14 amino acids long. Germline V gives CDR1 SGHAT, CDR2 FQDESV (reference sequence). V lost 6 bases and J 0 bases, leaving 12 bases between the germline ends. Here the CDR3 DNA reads TGTGCCAGCAGACGACAGGCCAACTCCTACGAGCAGTACTTC. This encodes CASRRQANSYEQYF.

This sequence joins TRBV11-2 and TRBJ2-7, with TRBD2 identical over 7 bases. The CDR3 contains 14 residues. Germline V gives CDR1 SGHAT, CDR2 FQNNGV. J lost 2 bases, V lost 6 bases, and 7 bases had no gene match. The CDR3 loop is CASRKLGGAYEQYF. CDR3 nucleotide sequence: TGTGCCAGCAGGAAGTTGGGGGGGGCCTACGAGCAGTACTTC.

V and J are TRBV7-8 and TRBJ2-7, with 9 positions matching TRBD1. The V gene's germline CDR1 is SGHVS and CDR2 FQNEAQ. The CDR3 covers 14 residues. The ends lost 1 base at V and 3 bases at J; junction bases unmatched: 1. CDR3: CASSLGTGVYEQYF. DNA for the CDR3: TGTGCCAGCAGCTTAGGGACAGGGGTCTACGAGCAGTACTTC.

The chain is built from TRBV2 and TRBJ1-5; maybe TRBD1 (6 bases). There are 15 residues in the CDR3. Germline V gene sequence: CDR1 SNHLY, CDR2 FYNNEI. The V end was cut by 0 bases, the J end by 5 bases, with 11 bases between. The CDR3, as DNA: TGTGCCAGCAGTGAAGCGTTCGAGGGGGATCAGCCCCAGCATTTT. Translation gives CASSEAFEGDQPQHF.

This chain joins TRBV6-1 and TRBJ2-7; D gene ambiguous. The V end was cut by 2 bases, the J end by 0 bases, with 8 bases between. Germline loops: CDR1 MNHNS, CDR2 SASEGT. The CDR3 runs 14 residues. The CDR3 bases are TGTGCCAGCAGTGAATTCGGGTCCTCCTACGAGCAGTACTTC. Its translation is CASSEFGSSYEQYF.

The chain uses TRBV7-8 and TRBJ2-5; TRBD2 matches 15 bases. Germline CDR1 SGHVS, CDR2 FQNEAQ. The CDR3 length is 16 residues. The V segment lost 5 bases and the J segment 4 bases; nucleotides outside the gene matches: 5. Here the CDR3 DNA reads TGTGCCAGCAGCGGGACTAGCGGGGGGTCCGGAGAGACCCAGTACTTC. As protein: CASSGTSGGSGETQYF.

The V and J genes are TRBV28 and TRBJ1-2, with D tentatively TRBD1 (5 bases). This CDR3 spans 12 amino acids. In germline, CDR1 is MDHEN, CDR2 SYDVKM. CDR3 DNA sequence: TGTGCTGGGGGGGGAACCGACTATGGCTACACCTTC. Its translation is CAGGGTDYGYTF.

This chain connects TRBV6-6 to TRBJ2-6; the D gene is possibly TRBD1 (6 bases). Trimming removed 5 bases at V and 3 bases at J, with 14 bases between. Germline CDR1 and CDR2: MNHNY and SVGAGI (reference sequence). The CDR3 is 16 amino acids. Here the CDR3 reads CASSGATGFGANVLTF. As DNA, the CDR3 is TGTGCCAGCAGTGGGGCCACAGGGTTTGGGGCCAACGTCCTGACTTTC.

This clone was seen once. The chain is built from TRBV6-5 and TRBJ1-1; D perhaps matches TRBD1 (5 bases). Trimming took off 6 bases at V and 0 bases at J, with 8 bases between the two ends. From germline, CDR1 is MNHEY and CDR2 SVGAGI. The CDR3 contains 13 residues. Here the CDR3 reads CASSGHLNTEAFF. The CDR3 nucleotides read TGTGCCAGCAGCGGACACCTGAACACTGAAGCTTTCTTT.

In nucleotides, the CDR3 is TGCGCCAGCAGTGAGTCACAGGGTGGCAGCAATCAGCCCCAGCATTTT. It is translated as CASSESQGGSNQPQHF. The chain joins TRBV10-1 to TRBJ1-5, with D possibly being TRBD1 (6 bases). Trimming removed 0 bases at V and 1 base at J, with 10 bases between. CDR3 length: 16 amino acids. The V gene's germline CDR1 is WNHNN and CDR2 SYGVQD (reference sequence).

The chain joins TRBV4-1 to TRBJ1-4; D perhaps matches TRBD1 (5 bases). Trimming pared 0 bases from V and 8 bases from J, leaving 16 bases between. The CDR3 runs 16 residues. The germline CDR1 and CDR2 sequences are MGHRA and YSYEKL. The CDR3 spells CASSQESSRGGEKLFF. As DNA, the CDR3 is TGCGCCAGCAGCCAAGAATCGTCCCGGGGGGGAGAAAAACTGTTTTTT.

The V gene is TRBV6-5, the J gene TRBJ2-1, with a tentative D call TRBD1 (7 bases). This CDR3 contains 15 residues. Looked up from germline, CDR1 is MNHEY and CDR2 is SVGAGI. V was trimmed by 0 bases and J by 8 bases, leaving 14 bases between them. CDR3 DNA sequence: TGTGCCAGCAGTTACTCGATAGGAGGGGGCGATGAGCAGTTCTTC. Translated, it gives CASSYSIGGGDEQFF.

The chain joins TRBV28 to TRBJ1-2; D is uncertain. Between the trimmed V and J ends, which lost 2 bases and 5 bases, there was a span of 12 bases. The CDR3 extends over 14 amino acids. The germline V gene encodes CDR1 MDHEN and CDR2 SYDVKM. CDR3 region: CASSLNENTYGYTF. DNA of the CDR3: TGTGCCAGCAGTTTAAATGAAAATACTTATGGCTACACCTTC.

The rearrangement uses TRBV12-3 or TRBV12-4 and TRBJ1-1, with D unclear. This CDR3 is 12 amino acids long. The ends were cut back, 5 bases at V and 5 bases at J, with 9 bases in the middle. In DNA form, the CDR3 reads TGTGCCAGCAGTCCCCCGTTTACTGAAGCTTTCTTT. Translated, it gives CASSPPFTEAFF.

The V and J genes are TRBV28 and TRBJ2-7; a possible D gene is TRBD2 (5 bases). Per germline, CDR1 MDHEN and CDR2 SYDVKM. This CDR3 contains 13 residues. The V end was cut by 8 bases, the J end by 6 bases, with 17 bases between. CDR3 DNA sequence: TGTGCCAGCCTCTCAACGAGGGCACTCGAGCAGTACTTC. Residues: CASLSTRALEQYF.

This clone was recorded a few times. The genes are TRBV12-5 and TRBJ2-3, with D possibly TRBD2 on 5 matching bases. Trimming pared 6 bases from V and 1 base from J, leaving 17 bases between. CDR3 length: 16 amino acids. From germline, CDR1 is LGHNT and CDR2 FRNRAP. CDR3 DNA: TGTGCTAGTGGCCTCGGAATCGGGATACGCACAGATACGCAGTATTTT. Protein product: CASGLGIGIRTDTQYF.